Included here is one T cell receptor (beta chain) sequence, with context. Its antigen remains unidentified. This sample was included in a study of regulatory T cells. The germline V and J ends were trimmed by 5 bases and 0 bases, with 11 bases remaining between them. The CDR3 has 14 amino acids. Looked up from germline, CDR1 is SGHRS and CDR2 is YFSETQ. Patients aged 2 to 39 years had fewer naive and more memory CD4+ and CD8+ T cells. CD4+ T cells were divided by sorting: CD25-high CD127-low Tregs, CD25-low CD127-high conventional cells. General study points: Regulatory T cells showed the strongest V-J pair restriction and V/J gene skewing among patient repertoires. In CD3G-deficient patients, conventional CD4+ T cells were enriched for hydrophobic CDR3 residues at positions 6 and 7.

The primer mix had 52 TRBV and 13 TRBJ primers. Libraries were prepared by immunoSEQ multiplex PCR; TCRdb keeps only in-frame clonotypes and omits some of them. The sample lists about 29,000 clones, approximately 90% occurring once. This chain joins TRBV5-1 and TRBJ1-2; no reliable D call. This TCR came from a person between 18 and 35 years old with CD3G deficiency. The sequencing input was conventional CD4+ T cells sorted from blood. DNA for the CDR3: TGCGCCAGCAGAGAAGTTCCGACTAACTATGGCTACACCTTC. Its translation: CASREVPTNYGYTF.